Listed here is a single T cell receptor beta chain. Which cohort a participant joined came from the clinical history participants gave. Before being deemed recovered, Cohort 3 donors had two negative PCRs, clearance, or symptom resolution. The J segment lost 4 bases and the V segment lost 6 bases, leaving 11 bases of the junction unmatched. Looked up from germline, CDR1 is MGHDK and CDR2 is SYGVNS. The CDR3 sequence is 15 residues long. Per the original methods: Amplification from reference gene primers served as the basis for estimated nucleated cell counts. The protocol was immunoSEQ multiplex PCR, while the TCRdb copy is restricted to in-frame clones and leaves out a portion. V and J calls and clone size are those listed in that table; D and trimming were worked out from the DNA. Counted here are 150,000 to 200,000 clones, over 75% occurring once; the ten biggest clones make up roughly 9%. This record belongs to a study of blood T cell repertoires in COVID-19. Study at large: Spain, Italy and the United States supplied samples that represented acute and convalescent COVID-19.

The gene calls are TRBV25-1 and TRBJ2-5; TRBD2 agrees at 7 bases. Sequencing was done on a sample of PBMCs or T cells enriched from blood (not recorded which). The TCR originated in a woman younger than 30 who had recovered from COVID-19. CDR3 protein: CASSPPGLDRETQYF. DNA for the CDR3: TGTGCCAGCAGCCCTCCTGGACTAGATAGAGAGACCCAGTACTTC.